The present T cell receptor beta chain was sequenced within a study of T cells in Graves' hyperthyroidism and ophthalmopathy. The CDR3 regions of TCR beta were amplified from RNA transcripts. In the first-round RT-PCR of the TCR CDR3, the HTBI primer set was used. MiXCR was run by TCRdb on the multiplex PCR reads, yielding one entry per CDR3 protein. The sample has 550,000 to 800,000 distinct CDR3 sequences, roughly 17% seen once; the top ten hold 15% to 17%. V shed 6 bases, J shed 5 bases, and the junction held 12 bases outside the gene matches. Germline V CDR1 and CDR2: SGHTA, FQGTGA. This CDR3 is 16 amino acids long. This clonotype has a handful of counts.

This clonotype was obtained from a man aged 50 to 59 with Graves' hyperthyroidism. The chain recombines TRBV7-3 with TRBJ2-1; TRBD2 aligns across 8 bases. Sequencing used blood. The CDR3 loop reads CASRAGAAGGNNEQFF. DNA of the CDR3: TGTGCCAGCAGGGCGGGGGCGGCGGGAGGAAACAATGAGCAGTTCTTC.